Included here is one TCR beta chain sequence, with context. Germline loops: CDR1 SGDLS, CDR2 YYNGEE. CDR3 size: 16 residues. The V end lost 0 bases, the J end lost 5 bases, and 17 bases lay between the germline ends. The source of the sample is a study of blood T cell repertoires in COVID-19. On the study more broadly: Samples of COVID-19 (acute and convalescent) were obtained from the United States, Italy and Spain. The cDNA or gDNA used as material had been derived from T cells, B-cell-depleted T cells, or PBMCs.

Source study methods: Estimation of nucleated cell counts was performed using reference gene primer amplification. Data came from immunoSEQ multiplex PCR; TCRdb stores just in-frame clones and leaves some out. V and J calls and clone size are as listed in that table; D and trimming were resolved from the DNA. In the table there are about 33,000 clones, roughly 85% of which are singletons. This clonotype was obtained from a man aged 60 to 75 with active COVID-19. The V gene is TRBV9, the J gene TRBJ2-5; the D gene is possibly TRBD2 (6 bases). The source material was peripheral blood. The CDR3 loop is CASSVGFERAGETQYF. CDR3 DNA: TGTGCCAGCAGCGTAGGGTTTGAGCGGGCGGGGGAGACCCAGTACTTC.